What follows are 11 T cell receptor beta chains derived from one specimen sequenced in a study of blood T cell repertoires in COVID-19. The table came from immunoSEQ multiplex PCR; TCRdb's copy has only in-frame clones and leaves some out. The data hold some 40,000 clones, with about 88% observed a single time. Sequenced material: peripheral blood. The receptors derive from a man between 65 and 80 years old with active COVID-19.

This chain uses TRBV28 with TRBJ2-1; D gene unclear. The germline V gene encodes CDR1 MDHEN and CDR2 SYDVKM. V was clipped by 5 bases and J by 7 bases, with 6 bases between them. This CDR3 is built from 11 residues. CDR3: CASSLVNEQFF. The CDR3 bases are TGTGCCAGCAGTCTAGTAAATGAGCAGTTCTTC.

The V gene is TRBV28, the J gene TRBJ2-1, with TRBD2 as a possible D gene (6 bases). Germline V gene sequence: CDR1 MDHEN, CDR2 SYDVKM. The CDR3 is 14 amino acids. V was cut by 3 bases and J by 8 bases, with 14 bases left in between. In DNA, the CDR3 is TGTGCCAGCAGTTTTTCTCGGGGGTTCGATGAGCAGTTCTTC. Amino acids: CASSFSRGFDEQFF. The full variable domain, in which reference TRBV28 and TRBJ2-1 provide the parts outside the CDR3, is DVKVTQSSRYLVKRTGEKVFLECVQDMDHENMFWYRQDPGLGLRLIYFSYDVKMKEKGDIPEGYSVSREKKERFSLILESASTNQTSMYLCASSFSRGFDEQFFGPGTRLTVL.

In DNA, the CDR3 is TGTGCCAGCAGTTTAAACAGGGACCGAACCTACGAGCAGTACTTC. Amino acids: CASSLNRDRTYEQYF. This rearrangement joins TRBV27 to TRBJ2-7, with a tentative D call TRBD1 (6 bases). The germline V gene has CDR1 MNHEY and CDR2 SMNVEV (reference sequence). CDR3 length equals 15 residues. V was pared by 2 bases and J by 2 bases, with 13 bases between.

This chain connects TRBV6-2 or TRBV6-3 to TRBJ2-2; TRBD2 is a possible D gene (6 bases). CDR3 length: 15 residues. Trimming cost V 5 bases and J 1 base, with 11 bases left between them. The germline gives CDR1 MNHEY, CDR2 SVGEGT. This CDR3 is CASSDQGLNTGELFF. CDR3 nucleotides: TGTGCCAGCAGTGATCAGGGACTGAACACCGGGGAGCTGTTTTTT.

The chain is built from TRBV4-2 and TRBJ2-1, with TRBD2 matching over 7 bases. Looked up from germline, CDR1 is LGHNA and CDR2 is YNFKEQ. After removal of 4 bases from V and 11 bases from J, the junction contained 14 bases not matched to a gene. The CDR3 is made up of 15 amino acids. CDR3 DNA: TGTGCCAGCAGCCGCGCAACCGCCGGGCGGGAGAAGCAGTTCTTC. It is translated as CASSRATAGREKQFF.

CDR3 sequence: CASSPTMTGGDSPLHF. The CDR3 DNA is TGTGCCAGCAGCCCGACTATGACAGGGGGGGATTCACCCCTCCACTTT. The V and J genes are TRBV4-2 and TRBJ1-6; 9 bases map to TRBD1. The V segment lost 4 bases and the J segment 8 bases; nucleotides outside the gene matches: 9. Germline CDR1 reads LGHNA; CDR2 reads YNFKEQ. The CDR3 contains 16 residues.

This chain joins TRBV27 and TRBJ2-7; 7 bases line up with TRBD1. The germline CDR1 and CDR2 sequences are MNHEY and SMNVEV (reference sequence). The CDR3 spans 14 residues. The ends lost 6 bases at V and 2 bases at J; junction bases unmatched: 7. In nucleotides, the CDR3 is TGTGCCAGCAGCCGGGTGACAGGGCCCTACGAGCAGTACTTC. This translates into CASSRVTGPYEQYF.

The V call is TRBV29-1, the J call TRBJ2-5; 7 nucleotides align to TRBD1. The CDR3 runs to 14 residues. V lost 3 bases to trimming and J lost 1 base; unmatched junction nucleotides: 5. Germline CDR1 is SQVTM and CDR2 is ANQGSEA. CDR3 region: CSVDARGPQETQYF. The DNA of the CDR3 is TGCAGCGTTGACGCGAGGGGGCCCCAAGAGACCCAGTACTTC.

The chain joins TRBV5-1 to TRBJ2-2; no clear D gene. This CDR3 comprises 13 residues. The V gene's germline CDR1 is SGHRS and CDR2 YFSETQ. V lost 4 bases, J lost 5 bases, and 9 bases lay in between. Written as DNA, the CDR3 is TGCGCCAGCAGCCCGACTCTTACCGGGGAGCTGTTTTTT. This encodes CASSPTLTGELFF.

The rearrangement uses TRBV30 and TRBJ1-6, with TRBD1 as a possible D gene (5 bases). With 3 bases removed from V and 14 bases from J, the gap between germline ends came to 20 bases. CDR3 length: 14 residues. Germline V CDR1 and CDR2: GTSNPN, SVGIG (reference sequence). The CDR3 spells CAWSHAGGRGTLHF. The CDR3 DNA is TGTGCCTGGAGCCACGCGGGGGGTCGGGGGACCCTCCACTTT.

V is TRBV9 and J is TRBJ2-1; 13 bases are shared with TRBD2. Germline assignment: CDR1 SGDLS and CDR2 YYNGEE. CDR3 length equals 13 residues. Trimming removed 9 bases from V and 10 bases from J; junction bases left unmatched: 7. The CDR3 spells CATGTSGVGEQFF. DNA for the CDR3: TGTGCCACCGGGACTAGCGGGGTGGGGGAGCAGTTCTTC.